A selection of T cell receptor beta chains follows, all from one sample in a study of vaccination effects on CD4 cells after COVID-19. Clones were sequenced by immunoSEQ multiplex PCR, and TCRdb holds only the in-frame ones, with some missing. The profile covers 25,000 or so clones, with more than 60% appearing a single time and 7% to 9.5% taken by the ten largest. Their specific antigens are unknown. This specimen consisted of CD4+ T cells from PBMCs cultured with SARS-CoV-2 spike peptides, obtained after COVID-19 vaccination. All receptors come from a human donor who received a COVID-19 vaccine. Each CDR3 is given with its conserved first and last residue. A D gene is named only where the DNA matches it firmly. Some rows mark clone size as missing; the rest say once, few, many or name a class of expanded clone.

clone_size	d_call	v_call	j_call	cdr3_aa	cdr3_nt
.	TRBD2	TRBV4-1	TRBJ2-1	CASSQASGGSYNEQFF	TGCGCCAGCAGCCAAGCAAGCGGGGGATCCTACAATGAGCAGTTCTTC
.	.	TRBV10-3	TRBJ2-2	CAILHEENTGELFF	TGTGCCATTCTACATGAGGAGAACACCGGGGAGCTGTTTTTT
.	TRBD1	TRBV6-1	TRBJ2-5	CASSEPGQGETQYF	TGTGCCAGCAGTGAACCTGGACAGGGTGAGACCCAGTACTTC
.	.	TRBV24-1	TRBJ2-1	CATSGGARNNEQFF	TGTGCCACCAGTGGGGGGGCTCGGAACAATGAGCAGTTCTTC
.	.	TRBV18	TRBJ2-5	CASSPRGQETQYF	TGTGCCAGCTCACCCAGGGGACAAGAGACCCAGTACTTC
.	.	TRBV3-1/TRBV3-2	TRBJ1-3	CASSQARTTGNTIYF	TGTGCCAGCAGCCAAGCCCGTACAACTGGAAACACCATATATTTT
.	TRBD2	TRBV6-1	TRBJ2-5	CASSATSGRLQETQYF	TGTGCCAGCAGTGCTACTAGCGGGAGACTTCAAGAGACCCAGTACTTC
.	.	TRBV10-1	TRBJ2-7	CASSEHGAGNEQYF	TGCGCCAGCAGTGAGCACGGGGCCGGCAACGAGCAGTACTTC
few	.	TRBV7-9	TRBJ1-1	CASSLQGFAEAFF	TGTGCCAGCAGCTTACAGGGTTTCGCTGAAGCTTTCTTT
.	TRBD2	TRBV29-1	TRBJ2-2	CSVGSGANTGELFF	TGCAGCGTTGGTAGCGGGGCGAACACCGGGGAGCTGTTTTTT
.	TRBD1	TRBV10-3	TRBJ1-1	CASSDRGLNTEAFF	TGTGCCAGCTCCGACAGGGGGTTGAACACTGAAGCTTTCTTT
.	.	TRBV27	TRBJ1-2	CASSLSYGREKGGYTF	TGTGCCAGCAGTTTATCGTACGGCAGGGAGAAAGGTGGCTACACCTTC
.	.	TRBV5-4	TRBJ1-2	CASKLGGGAVDGYTF	TGTGCCAGCAAATTGGGTGGGGGCGCGGTTGATGGCTACACCTTC
.	TRBD1	TRBV6-5	TRBJ2-7	CASLKPGQGVYEQYF	TGTGCCAGCCTCAAACCAGGACAGGGGGTCTACGAGCAGTACTTC
.	TRBD1	TRBV2	TRBJ2-7	CASSRDRGVEQYF	TGTGCCAGCAGCCGGGACAGGGGTGTCGAGCAGTACTTC
.	TRBD1	TRBV30	TRBJ1-4	CAWSSAGGYEKLFF	TGTGCCTGGAGTTCGGCAGGGGGGTATGAAAAACTGTTTTTT
.	.	TRBV6-5	TRBJ2-6	CASSQDSGANVLTF	TGTGCCAGCAGTCAGGATTCTGGGGCCAACGTCCTGACTTTC
once	.	TRBV10-3	TRBJ1-5	CAIRGGGSNQPQHF	TGTGCCATCAGAGGGGGGGGTAGCAATCAGCCCCAGCATTTT
.	TRBD2	TRBV19	TRBJ2-1	CASTPGLAGTGNEQFF	TGTGCCAGTACCCCCGGACTAGCGGGAACAGGTAATGAGCAGTTCTTC
.	.	TRBV5-6	TRBJ1-1	CASSSGGIGTEAFF	TGTGCCAGCAGCTCGGGGGGTATAGGCACTGAAGCTTTCTTT
.	.	TRBV18	TRBJ2-7	CASSQNGGSTYEQYF	TGTGCCAGCTCTCAAAATGGGGGCTCAACCTACGAGCAGTACTTC
.	TRBD1	TRBV10-1	TRBJ1-2	CASSESGQGGGYGYTF	TGCGCCAGCAGTGAGTCGGGACAGGGCGGCGGCTATGGCTACACCTTC
few	TRBD1	TRBV2	TRBJ1-6	CASSGGRGHSPLHF	TGTGCCAGCAGTGGGGGCAGGGGGCATTCACCCCTCCACTTT
.	TRBD1	TRBV5-1	TRBJ1-2	CASSWGQGASGYTF	TGCGCCAGCAGCTGGGGACAGGGGGCTAGTGGCTACACCTTC
.	TRBD2	TRBV27	TRBJ2-3	CASSSPATSGRGDTQYF	TGTGCCAGCAGTTCGCCGGCGACTAGCGGGAGAGGAGATACGCAGTATTTT
.	.	TRBV19	TRBJ2-7	CASSPADPYEQYF	TGTGCCAGTAGCCCAGCCGACCCCTACGAGCAGTACTTC
.	.	TRBV7-6	TRBJ2-1	CASSSQGSSSYNEQFF	TGTGCCAGCAGCTCCCAGGGGTCTAGCTCCTACAATGAGCAGTTCTTC
.	.	TRBV21-1	TRBJ1-6	CASSFRDENSPLHF	TGTGCCAGCAGCTTCCGGGACGAAAATTCACCCCTCCACTTT
.	.	TRBV7-2	TRBJ1-1	CASSLEGFTEAFF	TGTGCCAGCAGCTTAGAGGGTTTCACTGAAGCTTTCTTT
.	.	TRBV10-1	TRBJ2-3	CASSADIRRDTQYF	TGCGCCAGCAGCGCAGACATTCGTCGAGATACGCAGTATTTT
.	.	TRBV7-9	TRBJ2-5	CASSLLGVQETQYF	TGTGCCAGCAGCTTATTGGGGGTTCAAGAGACCCAGTACTTC
few	TRBD1	TRBV12-3/TRBV12-4	TRBJ1-1	CASSGQGYTEAFF	TGTGCCAGCAGCGGACAGGGGTACACTGAAGCTTTCTTT
.	TRBD1	TRBV6-5	TRBJ1-6	CAFQAGTGNSPLHF	TGTGCCTTCCAGGCCGGGACAGGAAATTCACCCCTCCACTTT
.	TRBD1	TRBV19	TRBJ2-5	CATRDRGRGETQYF	TGTGCCACCCGGGACAGGGGGCGGGGAGAGACCCAGTACTTC
.	TRBD1	TRBV27	TRBJ1-2	CASREYRGVYGYTF	TGTGCCAGCAGGGAATACAGGGGAGTCTATGGCTACACCTTC
.	.	TRBV11-2	TRBJ1-3	CASSLDGNSGNTIYF	TGTGCCAGCAGCTTAGACGGGAACTCTGGAAACACCATATATTTT
.	TRBD1	TRBV7-8	TRBJ1-5	CASSLGQGNQPQHF	TGTGCCAGCAGCCTGGGACAGGGGAATCAGCCCCAGCATTTT
few	TRBD1	TRBV27	TRBJ1-3	CASSSGTGLREGGNTIYF	TGTGCCAGCAGTTCCGGGACAGGGCTAAGGGAGGGTGGAAACACCATATATTTT
.	.	TRBV19	TRBJ1-2	CASTIRDRFYGYTF	TGTGCCAGTACCATTAGAGACAGGTTCTATGGCTACACCTTC
few	.	TRBV6-5	TRBJ1-3	CASSYSFWEVDTIYF	TGTGCCAGCAGTTACTCGTTCTGGGAAGTGGACACCATATATTTT
.	.	TRBV18	TRBJ1-1	CASSPGQNTEAFF	TGTGCCAGCTCACCAGGGCAGAACACTGAAGCTTTCTTT
.	.	TRBV3-1/TRBV3-2	TRBJ1-3	CASQGYSGNTIYF	TGTGCCAGCCAGGGCTACTCTGGAAACACCATATATTTT
.	TRBD2	TRBV6-5	TRBJ2-1	CASSYESSGLNEQFF	TGTGCCAGCAGTTATGAGTCTAGCGGACTCAATGAGCAGTTCTTC
.	.	TRBV23-1	TRBJ1-3	CASSHPTPGNTIYF	TGCGCCAGCAGTCACCCTACACCTGGAAACACCATATATTTT
.	TRBD2	TRBV9	TRBJ2-1	CASSVTSGYNEQFF	TGTGCCAGCAGCGTAACTAGCGGCTACAATGAGCAGTTCTTC
.	.	TRBV5-8	TRBJ1-1	CASSSTVNTEAFF	TGTGCCAGCAGCTCAACAGTAAACACTGAAGCTTTCTTT
.	TRBD1	TRBV19	TRBJ1-3	CASSATQGALSGNTIYF	TGTGCCAGTAGTGCGACTCAGGGGGCGTTATCTGGAAACACCATATATTTT
once	TRBD2	TRBV7-9	TRBJ2-3	CASRRLAGDSDTQYF	TGTGCCAGCAGGCGACTAGCGGGAGATTCAGATACGCAGTATTTT